What follows are 4 T cell receptor beta chains derived from one specimen sequenced in a study of prognosis after radiotherapy for stage I lung cancer. Researchers used two-round multiplex PCR to amplify TCR beta CDR3 starting from genomic DNA. With primers specific to each TRBV and TRBJ gene, the first-round PCR was performed. From the multiplex PCR reads, TCRdb called clonotypes with MiXCR, one entry per CDR3 protein. Among approximately 20,000 distinct CDR3 sequences listed, roughly 26% were seen once. The sample here was PBMCs, taken before or after stereotactic body radiation therapy (not recorded which). The origin of the receptors is a donor over 45 with non-small cell lung cancer.

This clonotype occurred many times. The chain is built from TRBV28 and TRBJ2-4, with TRBD2 as a possible D gene (5 bases). CDR1 and CDR2 (germline): MDHEN, SYDVKM. Trimming pared 7 bases from V and 5 bases from J, leaving 18 bases between. The CDR3 is 15 residues long. CDR3 loop: CASTFSDPGENIQYF. The CDR3, as DNA: TGTGCCAGCACCTTTTCGGACCCCGGGGAAAACATTCAGTACTTC.

This clonotype showed up many times. V usage is TRBV13 and J usage is TRBJ2-5; 11 nucleotides agree with TRBD1. Germline loops: CDR1 PRHDT, CDR2 FYEKMQ (reference sequence). The trim removed 5 bases at V and 1 base at J, leaving 3 bases unmatched. CDR3 size: 15 residues. CDR3 region: CASSQGQGVQETQYF. In nucleotides, the CDR3 is TGTGCCAGCAGCCAGGGACAGGGGGTCCAAGAGACCCAGTACTTC.

This clonotype was detected ten times or more. V gene TRBV29-1 combines with J gene TRBJ2-7, with 10 bases identical to TRBD2. This CDR3 has 14 amino acids. V lost 3 bases to trimming and J lost 0 bases; unmatched junction nucleotides: 2. CDR1 and CDR2 from the germline V gene are SQVTM and ANQGSEA. The CDR3 DNA reads TGCAGCGTTGAGGCTAGCGGGGGCTCCTACGAGCAGTACTTC. Translation gives CSVEASGGSYEQYF.

This clonotype was seen at least ten times. The chain couples TRBV4-1 to TRBJ1-1, with 7 bases that match TRBD1. CDR1 and CDR2 from the germline V gene are MGHRA and YSYEKL. After removal of 1 base from V and 0 bases from J, the junction contained 2 bases not matched to a gene. The CDR3 loop spans 15 amino acids. Here the CDR3 reads CASSQGTGLNTEAFF. CDR3 bases: TGCGCCAGCAGCCAAGGGACAGGCCTGAACACTGAAGCTTTCTTT.